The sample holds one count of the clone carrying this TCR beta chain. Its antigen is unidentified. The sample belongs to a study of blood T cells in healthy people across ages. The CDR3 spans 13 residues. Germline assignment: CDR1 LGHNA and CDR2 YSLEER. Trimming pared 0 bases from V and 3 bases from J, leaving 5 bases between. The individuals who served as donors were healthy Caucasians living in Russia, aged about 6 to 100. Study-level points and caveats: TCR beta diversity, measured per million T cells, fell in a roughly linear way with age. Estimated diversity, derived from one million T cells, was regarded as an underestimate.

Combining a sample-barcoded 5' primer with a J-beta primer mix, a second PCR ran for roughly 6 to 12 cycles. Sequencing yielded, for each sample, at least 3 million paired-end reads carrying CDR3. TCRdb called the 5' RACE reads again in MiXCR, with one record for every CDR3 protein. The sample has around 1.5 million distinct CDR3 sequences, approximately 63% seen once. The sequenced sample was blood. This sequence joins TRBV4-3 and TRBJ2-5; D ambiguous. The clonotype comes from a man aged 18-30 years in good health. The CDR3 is CASSQDTEETQYF. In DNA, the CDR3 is TGCGCCAGCAGCCAAGACACCGAAGAGACCCAGTACTTC.